Included here is one TCR beta chain sequence, with context. The source of the sample is a study of control samples from healthy donors and cancer patients. Sequencing used immunoSEQ multiplex PCR; TCRdb keeps in-frame clones, though not all of them. The profile shows tens of thousands of clones, about three quarters of them singletons. The CDR3 spans 11 residues. The germline CDR1 and CDR2 sequences are DFQATT and SNEGSKA (reference sequence). Between the trimmed V and J ends, which lost 6 bases and 3 bases, there was a span of 8 bases. The origin of this receptor is a male donor with melanoma. The rearrangement uses TRBV20-1 and TRBJ2-5; no clear D. The sample comprised formalin-fixed, paraffin-embedded tissue. The CDR3 DNA follows: TGCAGTGCCAAAATTGAAGAGACCCAGTACTTC. Its translation is CSAKIEETQYF.